This T cell receptor beta chain was sequenced in a study of T-cell memory formation after mild COVID-19. Study conclusions and caveats: There were some responding clones in pre-infection memory, which suggested that cross-reactive memory had joined.

Germline values: CDR1 MGHRA, CDR2 YSYEKL. V lost 0 bases, J lost 14 bases, and 17 bases stayed unmatched. The CDR3 loop spans 17 amino acids. At least ten counts were recorded for this clonotype. Its cognate antigen is unknown. Constant-segment primers served in 5'RACE that generated TCR alpha and TCR beta cDNA libraries bearing sample barcodes and UMIs. TCRdb ran MiXCR on the 5' RACE reads and lists one entry per CDR3 protein. Of 350,000 or so distinct CDR3 sequences in the sample, 10% to 15% were seen once. This chain joins TRBV4-1 and TRBJ2-1, with 9 bases aligning to TRBD2. The receptor was isolated from a young man who had mild COVID-19 (a few samples of this study predate the infection). Cell type and time point are not known. The source material was PBMCs or a T cell subset sorted from them (not recorded which). CDR3 sequence: CASSQDHPASGAPKEFF. The CDR3, as DNA: TGCGCCAGCAGCCAAGATCACCCAGCTAGCGGGGCTCCTAAGGAGTTCTTC.